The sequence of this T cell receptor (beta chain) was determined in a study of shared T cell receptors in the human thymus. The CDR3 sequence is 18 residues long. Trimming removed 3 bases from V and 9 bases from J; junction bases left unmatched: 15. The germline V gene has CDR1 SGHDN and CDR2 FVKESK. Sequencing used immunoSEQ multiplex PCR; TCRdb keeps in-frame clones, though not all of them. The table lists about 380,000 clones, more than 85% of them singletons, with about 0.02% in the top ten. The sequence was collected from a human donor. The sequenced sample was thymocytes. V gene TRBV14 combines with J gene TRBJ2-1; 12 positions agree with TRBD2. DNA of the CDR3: TGTGCCAGCAGCCACCTGTACTCTAGCGGGAGGGCCCAGGGTGAGCAGTTCTTC. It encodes CASSHLYSSGRAQGEQFF.